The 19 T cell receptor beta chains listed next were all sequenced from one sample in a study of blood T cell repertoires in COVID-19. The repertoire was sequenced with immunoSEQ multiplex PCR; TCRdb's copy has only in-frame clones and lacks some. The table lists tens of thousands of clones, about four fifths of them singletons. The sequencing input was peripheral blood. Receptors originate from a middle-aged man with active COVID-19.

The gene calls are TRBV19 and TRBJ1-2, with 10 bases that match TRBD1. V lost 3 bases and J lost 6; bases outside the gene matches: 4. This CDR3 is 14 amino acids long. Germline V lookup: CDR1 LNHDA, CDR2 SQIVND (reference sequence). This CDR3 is CASSIGQGVDGYTF. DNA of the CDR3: TGTGCCAGTAGTATCGGACAGGGGGTTGATGGCTACACCTTC.

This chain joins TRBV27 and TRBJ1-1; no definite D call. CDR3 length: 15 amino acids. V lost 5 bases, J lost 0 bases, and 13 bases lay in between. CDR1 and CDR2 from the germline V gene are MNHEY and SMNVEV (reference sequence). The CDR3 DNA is TGTGCCAGCAGTCCACCCCATAGAATGAACACTGAAGCTTTCTTT. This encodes CASSPPHRMNTEAFF.

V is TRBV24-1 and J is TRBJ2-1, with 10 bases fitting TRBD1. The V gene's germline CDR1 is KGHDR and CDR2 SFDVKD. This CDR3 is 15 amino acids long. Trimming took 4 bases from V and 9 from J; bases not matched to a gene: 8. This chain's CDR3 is CATSDPRQGAGEQFF. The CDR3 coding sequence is TGTGCCACCAGTGACCCTAGACAGGGGGCGGGTGAGCAGTTCTTC.

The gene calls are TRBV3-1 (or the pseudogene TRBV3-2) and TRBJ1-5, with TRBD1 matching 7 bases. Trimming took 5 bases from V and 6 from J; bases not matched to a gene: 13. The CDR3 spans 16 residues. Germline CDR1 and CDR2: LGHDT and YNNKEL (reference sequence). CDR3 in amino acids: CASSARQGPGRQPQHF. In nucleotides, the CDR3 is TGTGCCAGCAGCGCCCGACAGGGCCCTGGGCGTCAGCCCCAGCATTTT.

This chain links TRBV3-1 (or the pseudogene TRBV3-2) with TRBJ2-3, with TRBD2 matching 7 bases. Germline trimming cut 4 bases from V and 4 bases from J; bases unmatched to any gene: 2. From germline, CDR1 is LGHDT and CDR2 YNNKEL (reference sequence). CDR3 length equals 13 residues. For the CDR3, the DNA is TGTGCCAGCAGCCCGGGACTATCAGATACGCAGTATTTT. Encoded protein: CASSPGLSDTQYF.

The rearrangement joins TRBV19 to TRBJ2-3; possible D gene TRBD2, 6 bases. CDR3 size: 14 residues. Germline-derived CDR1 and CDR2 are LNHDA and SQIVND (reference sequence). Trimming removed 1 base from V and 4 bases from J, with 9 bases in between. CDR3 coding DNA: TGTGCCAGTAGTATAGGTGGGGGGTCAGATACGCAGTATTTT. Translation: CASSIGGGSDTQYF.

The CDR3 reads CASSQDRSGTQYF. CDR3 bases: TGTGCCAGCAGCCAAGATCGGTCCGGTACGCAGTATTTT. The V call is TRBV4-2, the J call TRBJ2-3; D is uncertain. V was shortened by 0 bases and J by 8 bases, with 9 bases between the two germline ends. Germline lookup yields CDR1 LGHNA and CDR2 YNFKEQ. The CDR3 has 13 amino acids.

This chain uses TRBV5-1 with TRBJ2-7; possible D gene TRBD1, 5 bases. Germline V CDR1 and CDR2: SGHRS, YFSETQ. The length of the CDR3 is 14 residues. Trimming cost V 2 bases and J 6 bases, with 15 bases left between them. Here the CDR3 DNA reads TGCGCCAGCAGCTTATATGGAGACAGTTCCGAGCAGTACTTC. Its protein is CASSLYGDSSEQYF. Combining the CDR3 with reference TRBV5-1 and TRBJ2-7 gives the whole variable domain KAGVTQTPRYLIKTRGQQVTLSCSPISGHRSVSWYQQTPGQGLQFLFEYFSETQRNKGNFPGRFSGRQFSNSRSEMNVSTLELGDSALYLCASSLYGDSSEQYFGPGTRLTVT.

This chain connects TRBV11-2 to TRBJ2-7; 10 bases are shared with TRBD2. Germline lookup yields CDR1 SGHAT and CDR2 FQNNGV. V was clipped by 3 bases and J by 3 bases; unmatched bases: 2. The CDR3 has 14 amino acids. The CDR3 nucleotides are TGTGCCAGCAGCTTCCCTAGCGGGGGCTACGAGCAGTACTTC. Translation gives CASSFPSGGYEQYF.

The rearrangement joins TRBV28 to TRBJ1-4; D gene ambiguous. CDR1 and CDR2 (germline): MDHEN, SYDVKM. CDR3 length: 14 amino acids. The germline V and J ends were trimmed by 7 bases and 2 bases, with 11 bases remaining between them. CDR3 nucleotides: TGTGCCAGCACCCGGGATTCCACTAATGAAAAACTGTTTTTT. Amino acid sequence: CASTRDSTNEKLFF.

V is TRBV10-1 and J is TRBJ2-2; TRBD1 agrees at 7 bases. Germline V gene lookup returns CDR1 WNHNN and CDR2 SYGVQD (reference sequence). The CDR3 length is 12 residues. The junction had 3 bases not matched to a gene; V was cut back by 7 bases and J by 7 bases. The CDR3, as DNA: TGCGCCAGCACCGACAGGGTCGGGGAGCTGTTTTTT. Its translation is CASTDRVGELFF.

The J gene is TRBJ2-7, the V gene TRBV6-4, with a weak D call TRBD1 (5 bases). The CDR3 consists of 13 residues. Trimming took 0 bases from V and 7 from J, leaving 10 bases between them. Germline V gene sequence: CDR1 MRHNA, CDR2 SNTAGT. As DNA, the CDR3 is TGTGCCAGCAGTGACTCCAGGGAAGGAGAGCAGTACTTC. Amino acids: CASSDSREGEQYF.

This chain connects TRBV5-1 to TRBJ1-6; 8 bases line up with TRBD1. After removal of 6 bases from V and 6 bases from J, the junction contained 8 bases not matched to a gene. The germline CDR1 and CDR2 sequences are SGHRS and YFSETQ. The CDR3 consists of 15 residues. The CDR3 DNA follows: TGCGCCAGCACCTCCGGGACAGGCCTTAATTCACCCCTCCACTTT. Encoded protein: CASTSGTGLNSPLHF.

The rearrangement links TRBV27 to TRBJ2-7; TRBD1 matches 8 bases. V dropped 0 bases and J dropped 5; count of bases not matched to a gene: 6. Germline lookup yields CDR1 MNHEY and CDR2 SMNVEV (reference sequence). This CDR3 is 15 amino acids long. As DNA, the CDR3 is TGTGCCAGCAGTTTATCGAAGGGACAGGCGGACGAGCAGTACTTC. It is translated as CASSLSKGQADEQYF.

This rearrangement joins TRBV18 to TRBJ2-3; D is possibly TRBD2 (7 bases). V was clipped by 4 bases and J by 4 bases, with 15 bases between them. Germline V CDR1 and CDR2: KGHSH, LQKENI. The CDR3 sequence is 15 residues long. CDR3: CASSRSGGGADTQYF. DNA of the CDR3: TGTGCCAGCTCACGATCGGGGGGCGGCGCAGATACGCAGTATTTT.

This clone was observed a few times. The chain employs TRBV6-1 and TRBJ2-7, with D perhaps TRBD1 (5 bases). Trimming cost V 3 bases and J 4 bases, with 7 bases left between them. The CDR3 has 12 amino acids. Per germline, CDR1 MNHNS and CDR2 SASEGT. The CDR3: CASSDRVYEQYF. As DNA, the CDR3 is TGTGCCAGCAGTGACAGGGTTTACGAGCAGTACTTC.

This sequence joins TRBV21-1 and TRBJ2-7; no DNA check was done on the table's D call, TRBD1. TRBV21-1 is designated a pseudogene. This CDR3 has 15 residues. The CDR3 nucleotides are TGTGCCAGCAGCTCCCAGACAGGGTTAAGGTACGAGCAGTACTTC. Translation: CASSSQTGLRYEQYF.

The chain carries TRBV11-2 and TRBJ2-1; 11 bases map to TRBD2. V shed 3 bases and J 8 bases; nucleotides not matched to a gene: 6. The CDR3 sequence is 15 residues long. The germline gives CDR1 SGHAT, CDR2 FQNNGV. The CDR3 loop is CASSFWTSGPDEQFF. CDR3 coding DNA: TGTGCCAGCAGCTTCTGGACTAGCGGGCCTGATGAGCAGTTCTTC. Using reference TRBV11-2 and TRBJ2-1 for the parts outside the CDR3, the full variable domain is EAGVAQSPRYKIIEKRQSVAFWCNPISGHATLYWYQQILGQGPKLLIQFQNNGVVDDSQLPKDRFSAERLKGVDSTLKIQPAKLEDSAVYLCASSFWTSGPDEQFFGPGTRLTVL.

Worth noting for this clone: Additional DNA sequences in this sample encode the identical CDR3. The CDR3, as DNA: TGCGCCAGCAGCTTTCTAGATACGCAGTATTTT. Amino acids: CASSFLDTQYF. The chain is built from TRBV5-1 and TRBJ2-3; D unclear. V was shortened by 2 bases and J by 5 bases, with 3 bases between the two germline ends. The CDR3 has 11 amino acids. Germline loops: CDR1 SGHRS, CDR2 YFSETQ.